This TCR beta chain was sequenced during a study of shared clonotypes between healthy human individuals. Cells designated naive CD8 were CD45RO-negative and were positively selected for CCR7, with terminally differentiated effector memory CD45RA+ cells excluded. Assay used: immunoSEQ multiplex PCR; TCRdb lists only in-frame clones, some missing. The sample lists about 590,000 clones, around 95% occurring once. The sequence was collected from a woman aged 25 to 39 in good health. Material for sequencing was naive CD8+ T cells sorted from blood.

CDR3 sequence (DNA): TGTGCCAGCAGTTACGGCGGGGTAACCTACGAGCAGTACTTC. The encoded protein is CASSYGGVTYEQYF. The rearrangement links TRBV6-5 to TRBJ2-7, with D maybe TRBD2 (6 bases). V was pared by 2 bases and J by 2 bases, with 10 bases between. The CDR3 length is 14 residues. Germline CDR1 reads MNHEY; CDR2 reads SVGAGI.